These T cell receptor beta chains were read from a single sample in a study of blood T cell repertoires in COVID-19. The method was immunoSEQ multiplex PCR; TCRdb's version includes in-frame clones alone and lacks a portion of them. The sample yields roughly 360,000 clones, 83% seen once. Source material: PBMCs or T cells enriched from blood (not recorded which). The receptors were gathered from a woman aged 45-65 years who had recovered from COVID-19. Both conserved end residues are part of each CDR3. A D gene is named only where the DNA matches it firmly. Size is stated for part of the rows, as once, few or many counts, or as a class when the clone is expanded.

D: NA; length: 13; J: TRBJ1-1; size: NA; V: TRBV3-1/TRBV3-2; DNA: TGTGCCAGCAGCTCTGAGCGGGGGACTGAAGCTTTCTTT; CDR3: CASSSERGTEAFF
D: NA; length: 15; J: TRBJ1-3; size: NA; V: TRBV6-1; DNA: TGTGCCAGCAGTGAATTCAGGGTCTCCGGAAACACCATATATTTT; CDR3: CASSEFRVSGNTIYF
D: NA; length: 17; J: TRBJ1-3; size: once; V: TRBV6-2/TRBV6-3; DNA: TGTGCCAGCAGTTACTACGCAGGCCTATTCTCTGGAAACACCATATATTTT; CDR3: CASSYYAGLFSGNTIYF
D: TRBD1; length: 14; J: TRBJ2-3; size: NA; V: TRBV7-2; DNA: TGTGCCAGCAGCTTAGCGACACAGGGGGATACGCAGTATTTT; CDR3: CASSLATQGDTQYF
D: NA; length: 15; J: TRBJ2-7; size: NA; V: TRBV10-3; DNA: TGTGCCATCAGCGCAAGACGTACTAACTCCTACGAGCAGTACTTC; CDR3: CAISARRTNSYEQYF
D: NA; length: 14; J: TRBJ1-5; size: few; V: TRBV27; DNA: TGTGCCAGCAGTTGGGGCCTTAGCAATCAGCCCCAGCATTTT; CDR3: CASSWGLSNQPQHF
D: NA; length: 13; J: TRBJ1-1; size: NA; V: TRBV12-3/TRBV12-4; DNA: TGTGCCAGCAGACAAGGAGGCTTCCCCGTAGCTTTCTTT; CDR3: CASRQGGFPVAFF
D: NA; length: 15; J: TRBJ2-1; size: NA; V: TRBV25-1; DNA: TGTGCCAGCAGCCTCCGACAGGTGGTGGGCAATGAGCAGTTCTTC; CDR3: CASSLRQVVGNEQFF
D: TRBD1; length: 16; J: TRBJ1-3; size: NA; V: TRBV19; DNA: TGTGCCAGTAGTGATTCTGGGACAGCCTCTGGAAACACCATATATTTT; CDR3: CASSDSGTASGNTIYF
D: TRBD1; length: 16; J: TRBJ1-2; size: NA; V: TRBV18; DNA: TGTGCCAGCTCACCACCTAGACAGGGGATAAGAGCTGGCTACACCTTC; CDR3: CASSPPRQGIRAGYTF
D: NA; length: 13; J: TRBJ2-7; size: NA; V: TRBV5-5; DNA: TGTGCCAGCAGCCTCGGACTCCTTAACGAGCAGTACTTC; CDR3: CASSLGLLNEQYF
D: TRBD1; length: 15; J: TRBJ1-1; size: NA; V: TRBV15; DNA: TGTGCCACCAGCAGAGAATGGGACAGGGGTTCCGGAGCTTTCTTT; CDR3: CATSREWDRGSGAFF
D: NA; length: 16; J: TRBJ2-3; size: once; V: TRBV27; DNA: TGTGCCAGCAAGGCCATCCAGACAGGCTGGGCAGATACGCAGTATTTT; CDR3: CASKAIQTGWADTQYF
D: NA; length: 15; J: TRBJ1-1; size: once; V: TRBV13; DNA: TGTGCCAGCAGCTTAGAAGGTCACAGGAGCACTGAAGCTTTCTTT; CDR3: CASSLEGHRSTEAFF
D: NA; length: 16; J: TRBJ1-5; size: few; V: TRBV5-1; DNA: TGCGCCAGCAGCTTGGGCCAGGGGAATAGCAATCAGCCCCAGCATTTT; CDR3: CASSLGQGNSNQPQHF
D: TRBD1; length: 13; J: TRBJ2-2; size: NA; V: TRBV4-3; DNA: TGCGCCAGCAGCCATCGAGGGGGCTGGGAGCTGTTTTTT; CDR3: CASSHRGGWELFF